The rows below give T cell receptor beta chains drawn from one sample of a study of cytomegalovirus exposure and HLA in healthy donors. Data came from immunoSEQ multiplex PCR; TCRdb stores just in-frame clones and leaves some out. Among 100,000 to 150,000 clones listed, about two thirds were seen once. The specimen was PBMCs. These receptor sequences come from a young man in good health and CMV-seronegative. The CDR3 runs from the conserved cysteine through the conserved F or W. A D gene is named only where the DNA matches it firmly. The size of a clone is reported for some rows only, either as once, few or many, or as a class for expanded clones.

clone_size j_call d_call cdr3_length v_call cdr3_nt cdr3_aa
few TRBJ2-4 NA 19 TRBV7-9 TGTGCCAGCAGCTTAGTTTTAAGGCGGCGGGCGCCGGCCAAAAACATTCAGTACTTC CASSLVLRRRAPAKNIQYF
NA TRBJ1-4 TRBD1 13 TRBV7-9 TGTGCCAGCAGCTTATCAGGGGGGGAAAAACTGTTTTTT CASSLSGGEKLFF
NA TRBJ2-1 NA 16 TRBV11-2 TGTGCCAGCAGCTCCAAAACAGGGAGCTCCTACAATGAGCAGTTCTTC CASSSKTGSSYNEQFF
NA TRBJ2-3 TRBD2 16 TRBV4-3 TGCGCCAGCAGCCTGGGACTAGCGGGGGCGGGAGATACGCAGTATTTT CASSLGLAGAGDTQYF
once TRBJ2-1 NA 14 TRBV5-1 TGCGCCAGCAGATTACAGGGCTCCTACAATGAGCAGTTCTTC CASRLQGSYNEQFF
NA TRBJ2-5 TRBD2 15 TRBV7-2 TGTGCCAGCAGCCCCGGGACTATATTCCAAGAGACCCAGTACTTC CASSPGTIFQETQYF
NA TRBJ1-1 NA 11 TRBV20-1 TGCAGTGCAGCCGGAGTGACTGAAGCTTTCTTT CSAAGVTEAFF
many TRBJ1-5 TRBD1 15 TRBV2 TGTGCCAGCAGTTCCGGGACAGGGGGCTATCAGCCCCAGCATTTT CASSSGTGGYQPQHF
NA TRBJ2-7 NA 14 TRBV5-1 TGCGCCAGCAGCTTGCGGGGGAACCCCCACGAGCAGTACTTC CASSLRGNPHEQYF
NA TRBJ2-7 TRBD1 15 TRBV15 TGTGCCACCAGCAGAGGGACAGGGGACCCCTACGAGCAGTACTTC CATSRGTGDPYEQYF
NA TRBJ2-7 TRBD1 14 TRBV15 TGTGCCACCAGCAGGGTGGACAGGGGCTACGAGCAGTACTTC CATSRVDRGYEQYF
NA TRBJ2-5 TRBD1 14 TRBV6-5 TGTGCCAGCAGGTCCTCGGCAGGGGGAGAGACCCAGTACTTC CASRSSAGGETQYF
NA TRBJ1-3 NA 16 TRBV5-5 TGTGCCAGCAGCCTCCCCGACAGGACCTCCGGAAACACCATATATTTT CASSLPDRTSGNTIYF
once TRBJ2-3 NA 13 TRBV5-5 TGTGCCAGCAGCAAACGACAGTTTGATACGCAGTATTTT CASSKRQFDTQYF
NA TRBJ1-1 NA 15 TRBV19 TGTGCCAGTAGTACCCGCCAGGGCGGTATCACTGAAGCTTTCTTT CASSTRQGGITEAFF
NA TRBJ1-4 TRBD1 18 TRBV9 TGTGCCAGCAGCGGTGGGACAGGGGGCTATTATACTAATGAAAAACTGTTTTTT CASSGGTGGYYTNEKLFF
NA TRBJ2-3 TRBD1 15 TRBV10-3 TGTGCCATCAGTGCGGCCGGGACAGGGAGAGATACGCAGTATTTT CAISAAGTGRDTQYF
NA TRBJ2-5 NA 14 TRBV5-1 TGCGCCAGCAGCGGGGGGACAGTTCTGGAGACCCAGTACTTC CASSGGTVLETQYF
NA TRBJ2-2 NA 14 TRBV11-3 TGTGCCAGCAGCTTAGGGGCCGGTTTTGGGGAGCTGTTTTTT CASSLGAGFGELFF
NA TRBJ2-4 TRBD2 16 TRBV27 TGTGCCAGCAGTCGTAGCGGGGGGGGGACCAAAAACATTCAGTACTTC CASSRSGGGTKNIQYF
once TRBJ2-1 TRBD2 17 TRBV5-1 TGCGCCAGCAGCACCCTAGCGGGGGGTCACTCCTACAATGAGCAGTTCTTC CASSTLAGGHSYNEQFF
NA TRBJ1-3 NA 15 TRBV28 TGTGCCAGCAGTCCACCAACAGGGTCCGGAAACACCATATATTTT CASSPPTGSGNTIYF
NA TRBJ1-5 NA 13 TRBV2 TGTGCCAGCAGTGGACAGGGCAATCAGCCCCAGCATTTT CASSGQGNQPQHF
NA TRBJ1-6 NA 14 TRBV7-3 TGTGCCAGCAGCTCCTTGGGCCTTCAATCACCCCTCCACTTT CASSSLGLQSPLHF
NA TRBJ1-2 TRBD1 17 TRBV18 TGTGCCAGCTCGCACCGGGACAGGGGCCGAGCTAACTATGGCTACACCTTC CASSHRDRGRANYGYTF
NA TRBJ2-3 TRBD2 18 TRBV2 TGTGCCAGCAGCGCCGGGACTAGCGGGGGGGCCTCCTCAGATACGCAGTATTTT CASSAGTSGGASSDTQYF
NA TRBJ1-4 NA 14 TRBV5-1 TGCGCCAGCAGCTTACAGTCAACTAATGAAAAACTGTTTTTT CASSLQSTNEKLFF
NA TRBJ2-4 TRBD1 14 TRBV6-5 TGTGCCAGCAGTTCCAGGGGGGCCAAAAACATTCAGTACTTC CASSSRGAKNIQYF
NA TRBJ1-2 NA 14 TRBV13 TGTGCCAGCAGCTTAATGACAGCCAACTATGGCTACACCTTC CASSLMTANYGYTF
NA TRBJ2-5 TRBD1 15 TRBV28 TGTGCCAGCACCCCGGGGGGACAGGGGGCGCAGATTCCGTACTTC CASTPGGQGAQIPYF
NA TRBJ2-2 NA 14 TRBV5-6 TGTGCCAGCAGCTCCTCGGGCGGGGGCCGGGAGCTGTTTTTT CASSSSGGGRELFF
NA TRBJ1-1 TRBD1 13 TRBV29-1 TGCAGCGTCCCCGGGACAGGGAACACTGAAGCTTTCTTT CSVPGTGNTEAFF
NA TRBJ2-1 TRBD2 16 TRBV6-5 TGTGCCAGCAGTTACGGATCGGGGGGGCCCTACAATGAGCAGTTCTTC CASSYGSGGPYNEQFF
NA TRBJ1-1 NA 16 TRBV2 TGTGCCAGCAGTGAAGTTGCAGGTATTATGAACACTGAAGCTTTCTTT CASSEVAGIMNTEAFF
NA TRBJ2-3 TRBD1 15 TRBV13 TGTGCCAGCAGCGTGACAGGGGGCAGGGCAGATACGCAGTATTTT CASSVTGGRADTQYF
NA TRBJ1-2 NA 16 TRBV7-9 TGTGCCAGCAGCTTAGAATGGGGCTCTGCGTTAGGAGGCTACACCTTC CASSLEWGSALGGYTF
NA TRBJ2-3 NA 16 TRBV5-1 TGCGCCAGCAGGTCTTACCTAGCGTCAGGGTCGGATACGCAGTATTTT CASRSYLASGSDTQYF
NA TRBJ2-3 TRBD2 17 TRBV9 TGTGCCAGCAGCGTAATGTATCGGGGGGGGAGCACAGATACGCAGTATTTT CASSVMYRGGSTDTQYF
NA TRBJ2-3 NA 20 TRBV27 TGTGCCAGCAGTTTATCGGGGGCCGGAATTAGACCTATCAGCACAGATACGCAGTATTTT CASSLSGAGIRPISTDTQYF